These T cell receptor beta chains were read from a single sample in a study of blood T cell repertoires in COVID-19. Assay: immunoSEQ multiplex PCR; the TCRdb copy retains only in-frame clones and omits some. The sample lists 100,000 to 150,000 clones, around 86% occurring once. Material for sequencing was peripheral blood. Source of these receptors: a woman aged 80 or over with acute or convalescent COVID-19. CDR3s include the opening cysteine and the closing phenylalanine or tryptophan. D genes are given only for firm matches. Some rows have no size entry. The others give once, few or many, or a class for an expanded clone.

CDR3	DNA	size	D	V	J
CSVEGLAGANEQFF	TGCAGCGTTGAGGGACTAGCGGGGGCAAATGAGCAGTTCTTC	.	TRBD2	TRBV29-1	TRBJ2-1
CASSEQRETQYF	TGTGCCAGCAGTGAACAGAGGGAGACCCAGTACTTC	.	.	TRBV2	TRBJ2-5
CAIKLAGTDTQYF	TGTGCCATCAAACTAGCGGGGACAGATACGCAGTATTTT	.	TRBD2	TRBV10-3	TRBJ2-3
CASSLAQNYGYTF	TGTGCCAGCAGTTTAGCCCAGAACTATGGCTACACCTTC	.	.	TRBV28	TRBJ1-2
CASSPTDGNKPRIYYGYTF	TGTGCCAGCAGCCCAACCGACGGGAACAAACCGAGAATTTACTATGGCTACACCTTC	.	.	TRBV7-2	TRBJ1-2
CASSLLKNTEAFF	TGTGCCAGCAGCCTATTGAAGAACACTGAAGCTTTCTTT	.	.	TRBV11-2	TRBJ1-1
CASSLGDIPWSYTF	TGCGCCAGCAGCTTGGGGGACATCCCCTGGAGCTACACCTTC	.	.	TRBV5-1	TRBJ1-2
CASKPSNTGELFF	TGTGCCAGTAAACCGAGCAACACCGGGGAGCTGTTTTTT	.	.	TRBV19	TRBJ2-2
CASSFVDRDNGYTF	TGTGCCAGCAGCTTCGTTGACCGGGACAATGGCTACACCTTC	.	.	TRBV5-6	TRBJ1-2
CASSLSPLYGYTF	TGTGCCAGCAGCTTATCACCACTCTATGGCTACACCTTC	.	.	TRBV7-8	TRBJ1-2
CASSFTVNTEAFF	TGTGCCAGCAGCTTTACAGTCAACACTGAAGCTTTCTTT	once	.	TRBV7-2	TRBJ1-1
CAISESGVGYTF	TGTGCCATCAGTGAGTCAGGAGTTGGCTACACCTTC	.	.	TRBV10-3	TRBJ1-2
CASNTGQGLGEAFF	TGTGCCAGCAATACGGGACAAGGCCTCGGTGAAGCTTTCTTT	.	.	TRBV2	TRBJ1-1
CASKGLGRNTGELFF	TGTGCCAGTAAGGGGTTAGGGCGAAACACCGGGGAGCTGTTTTTT	.	.	TRBV19	TRBJ2-2
CASSPRAGSILNSPLHF	TGTGCCAGCAGCCCTAGAGCAGGGTCGATCCTTAATTCACCCCTCCACTTT	once	.	TRBV7-2	TRBJ1-6
CASSWDREKLFF	TGTGCCAGCAGTTGGGACAGGGAAAAACTGTTTTTT	.	TRBD1	TRBV6-5	TRBJ1-4
CASSREAGDYGYTF	TGTGCCAGCAGCCGCGAGGCCGGGGACTATGGCTACACCTTC	.	.	TRBV7-9	TRBJ1-2
CASSTGWNTGELFF	TGTGCCAGTAGCACAGGGTGGAACACCGGGGAGCTGTTTTTT	.	.	TRBV19	TRBJ2-2
CASSRYALGGLVTDTQYF	TGCGCCAGCAGCCGATACGCCTTGGGGGGGCTCGTGACAGATACGCAGTATTTT	.	.	TRBV4-1	TRBJ2-3
CASSQDFGRGSTEAFF	TGCGCCAGCAGCCAAGACTTCGGCAGGGGTTCCACTGAAGCTTTCTTT	.	.	TRBV4-3	TRBJ1-1
CASSPNPGGRNQPQHF	TGTGCCAGCAGCCCGAACCCAGGGGGCCGCAATCAGCCCCAGCATTTT	.	TRBD1	TRBV7-3	TRBJ1-5
CASSSPGQEQETQYF	TGTGCCAGCAGCTCTCCGGGACAGGAACAAGAGACCCAGTACTTC	.	TRBD1	TRBV6-5	TRBJ2-5
CASSHLLQGARRTEAFF	TGCGCCAGCAGCCACTTACTACAGGGGGCGCGGCGCACTGAAGCTTTCTTT	.	TRBD1	TRBV4-1	TRBJ1-1
CASSFPQGATDTQYF	TGCGCCAGCAGCTTTCCACAGGGGGCCACAGATACGCAGTATTTT	.	TRBD1	TRBV5-1	TRBJ2-3
CASSLLRGNREAFF	TGTGCCAGCAGTTTACTAAGGGGAAACCGGGAAGCTTTCTTT	.	.	TRBV28	TRBJ1-1
CASSQGKGAGTEAFF	TGTGCCAGCAGCCAAGGGAAGGGGGCCGGGACTGAAGCTTTCTTT	once	TRBD1	TRBV3-1/TRBV3-2	TRBJ1-1
CASRGFRDRNTDTQYF	TGTGCCAGCAGGGGATTCCGGGACAGAAACACAGATACGCAGTATTTT	once	TRBD1	TRBV7-8	TRBJ2-3
CSLEAGGSYNEQFF	TGCAGCCTAGAAGCGGGGGGTTCCTACAATGAGCAGTTCTTC	.	TRBD2	TRBV29-1	TRBJ2-1
CASSGQERPTTQYF	TGCGCCAGCAGCGGCCAAGAGAGGCCAACAACCCAGTACTTC	.	.	TRBV10-2	TRBJ2-5
CASSRLAGGSGELFF	TGTGCCAGCAGCCGACTAGCGGGGGGCTCAGGGGAGCTGTTTTTT	.	TRBD2	TRBV7-9	TRBJ2-2
CASSIQGGSYNSPLHF	TGTGCCAGTAGTATACAGGGGGGCTCCTATAATTCACCCCTCCACTTT	.	TRBD1	TRBV19	TRBJ1-6
CASRAGWLGLGGYTF	TGTGCCAGCAGAGCGGGATGGTTGGGTCTTGGCGGCTACACCTTC	.	.	TRBV6-5	TRBJ1-2
CASSQAQRNSPLHF	TGTGCCAGCAGCCAAGCACAGAGAAATTCACCCCTCCACTTT	.	.	TRBV3-1/TRBV3-2	TRBJ1-6
CATRTGGGNTQYF	TGTGCCACCCGAACTGGGGGGGGAAATACGCAGTATTTT	.	TRBD2	TRBV19	TRBJ2-3
CASSFGGEVWAMVYNEQFF	TGTGCCAGCAGTTTTGGAGGGGAGGTTTGGGCAATGGTGTACAATGAGCAGTTCTTC	.	.	TRBV28	TRBJ2-1
CASRNGQGGFYGYTF	TGTGCCAGTAGGAACGGACAGGGTGGGTTTTATGGCTACACCTTC	few	TRBD1	TRBV19	TRBJ1-2
CASSLGGQGNQPQHF	TGCGCCAGCAGCTTGGGGGGGCAGGGCAATCAGCCCCAGCATTTT	.	.	TRBV5-1	TRBJ1-5
CASSPTGDGTEAFF	TGTGCCAGCAGCCCGACAGGGGATGGGACTGAAGCTTTCTTT	.	TRBD1	TRBV9	TRBJ1-1
CASTPGNHLLQEQYF	TGTGCCAGTACGCCGGGAAACCACTTATTGCAAGAGCAGTACTTC	.	.	TRBV11-2	TRBJ2-7
CASSQGGSGNTIYF	TGTGCCAGTTCGCAGGGGGGCTCTGGAAACACCATATATTTT	.	TRBD1	TRBV19	TRBJ1-3